The 11 T cell receptor beta chains below were found in one sample sequenced in a study. TCRdb re-derived calls from the 5' RACE reads in MiXCR, one entry per CDR3 protein. The top ten clones hold 5% to 7% of a sample with about 8,900 distinct CDR3 sequences, roughly 51% of them seen once. The sorted Tregs were CD4+CD25+CD127-/low cells. The sample was Tregs sorted from a lymph node. These receptors originate from a female donor with breast cancer.

The CDR3 is CASSLGRAGGETQYF. CDR3 coding DNA: TGTGCCAGCAGTTTAGGGAGGGCAGGGGGTGAGACCCAGTACTTC. The chain links TRBV6-5 to TRBJ2-5; the D call may be TRBD1 or TRBD2 (7 bases each). The CDR3 is 15 amino acids. Germline-derived CDR1 and CDR2 are MNHEY and SVGAGI. V was pared by 4 bases and J by 5 bases, with 17 bases between.

The chain combines TRBV20-1 with TRBJ1-2; D not resolved. Germline V lookup: CDR1 DFQATT, CDR2 SNEGSKA (reference sequence). CDR3 size: 15 residues. Trimming took off 0 bases at V and 7 bases at J, with 18 bases between the two ends. The CDR3 reads CSARDQSSTPLGYTF. The CDR3 coding sequence is TGCAGTGCTAGAGACCAGTCCAGCACCCCTCTTGGCTACACCTTC.

This clonotype appeared a few times. The chain uses TRBV4-3 and TRBJ2-3; D remains unclear. Germline assignment: CDR1 LGHNA and CDR2 YSLEER. The V end lost 0 bases, the J end lost 0 bases, and 1 base lay between the germline ends. This CDR3 is built from 13 residues. The CDR3 here is CASSQESTDTQYF. CDR3 sequence (DNA): TGCGCCAGCAGCCAAGAGAGCACAGATACGCAGTATTTT.

As regards this clonotype: Without the conserved terminal phenylalanine or tryptophan, this CDR3 likely stems from a read error. The chain is built from TRBV20-1 and TRBJ2-1; D gene unclear. The CDR3 runs 14 residues. Germline loops: CDR1 DFQATT, CDR2 SNEGSKA (reference sequence). The germline V and J ends were trimmed by 3 bases and 0 bases, with 9 bases remaining between them. This CDR3 is CSASPMSSYNEQFS. DNA for the CDR3: TGCAGTGCTAGCCCGATGAGCTCCTACAATGAGCAGTTCTCC.

V is TRBV20-1 and J is TRBJ2-3; D gene unclear. The CDR3 consists of 10 residues. Trimming stripped 7 bases from V and 6 bases from J, with 8 bases between. Looked up from germline, CDR1 is DFQATT and CDR2 is SNEGSKA (reference sequence). CDR3 DNA sequence: TGCAGTGTAGGCGCGGATACGCAGTATTTT. Residues: CSVGADTQYF.

V and J are TRBV6-2 or TRBV6-3 and TRBJ2-1; D possibly matches TRBD1 or TRBD2 (6 bases each). The CDR3 is 14 amino acids. The germline V gene encodes CDR1 MNHEY and CDR2 SVGEGT. V was pared by 5 bases and J by 4 bases, with 12 bases between. CDR3 sequence (DNA): TGTGCCAGCAGTCATTCGGGGGCTTACAATGAGCAGTTCTTC. It yields the protein CASSHSGAYNEQFF.

This clonotype appeared a single time. A read error may account for a junction end that differs from germline. The chain recombines TRBV6-2 or TRBV6-3 with TRBJ1-4, with 7 bases lining up with TRBD1. This CDR3 is built from 14 residues. Germline CDR1 is MNHEY and CDR2 is SVGEGT. The chain's CDR3 is CASSYGTVSERLFF. The DNA of the CDR3 is TGTGCCAGCAGTTACGGGACAGTGAGTGAAAGACTGTTTTTT.

The V call is TRBV20-1, the J call TRBJ2-1; no clear D gene. Trimming shortened V by 5 bases and J by 3 bases, and 8 bases separated the two germline ends. Germline CDR1 is DFQATT and CDR2 is SNEGSKA (reference sequence). CDR3 length: 12 amino acids. CDR3 protein: CSAPISYNEQFF. In nucleotides, the CDR3 is TGCAGTGCTCCGATAAGCTACAATGAGCAGTTCTTC.

The V call is TRBV27, the J call TRBJ2-3, with D possibly being TRBD2 (6 bases). V was cut by 3 bases and J by 0 bases, with 10 bases left in between. The CDR3 length is 15 residues. Germline CDR1 MNHEY, CDR2 SMNVEV (reference sequence). The CDR3 region has the DNA TGTGCCAGCAGTTTCGCGGGAAGGAGCACAGATACGCAGTATTTT. Translating it yields CASSFAGRSTDTQYF.

The chain joins TRBV24-1 to TRBJ2-1; the match to TRBD1 covers 12 bases. The V gene end was trimmed by 4 bases and the J gene end by 7 bases; junction bases not matched to a gene: 10. Germline loops: CDR1 KGHDR, CDR2 SFDVKD. The CDR3 loop spans 17 amino acids. CDR3 residues: CATSDPGGQGAGNEQFF. The CDR3 nucleotides are TGTGCCACCAGTGACCCCGGGGGACAGGGGGCAGGGAATGAGCAGTTCTTC.

The chain uses TRBV18 and TRBJ2-4; no firm D call. This CDR3 is 11 amino acids long. Germline loops: CDR1 KGHSH, CDR2 LQKENI. V lost 1 base and J lost 8, with 3 bases in between. The DNA of the CDR3 is TGTGCCAGCTCACCACGCGACATTCAGTACTTC. Translated: CASSPRDIQYF.